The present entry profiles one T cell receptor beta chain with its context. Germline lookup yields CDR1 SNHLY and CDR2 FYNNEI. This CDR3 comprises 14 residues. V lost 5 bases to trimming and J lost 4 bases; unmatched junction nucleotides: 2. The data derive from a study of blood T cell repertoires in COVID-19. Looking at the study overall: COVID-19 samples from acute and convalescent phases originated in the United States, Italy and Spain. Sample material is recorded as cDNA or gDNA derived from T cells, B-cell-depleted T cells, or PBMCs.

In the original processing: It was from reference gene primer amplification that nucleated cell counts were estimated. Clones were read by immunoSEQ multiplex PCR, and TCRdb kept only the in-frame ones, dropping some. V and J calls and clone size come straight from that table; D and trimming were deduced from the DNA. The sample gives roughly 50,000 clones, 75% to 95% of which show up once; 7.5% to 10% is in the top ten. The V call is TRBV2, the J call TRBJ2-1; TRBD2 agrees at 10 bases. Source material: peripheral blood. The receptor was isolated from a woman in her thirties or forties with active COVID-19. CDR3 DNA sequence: TGTGCCAGCAGTCGAGCGGGGGGGTACAATGAGCAGTTCTTC. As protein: CASSRAGGYNEQFF.